Each of the 2 T cell receptor beta chains below was sequenced from the same sample in a study of spatial heterogeneity in lung cancer. Time point given: sample taken at primary tumor resection. TCRdb re-called the 5' RACE reads with MiXCR, one entry per CDR3 protein. The sample has approximately 6,300 distinct CDR3 sequences; less than 9% are singletons. Sequenced material: normal lung tissue next to the tumor, taken at surgery. Receptors were obtained from a female donor with early-stage non-small cell lung cancer.

As regards this clonotype: This clone may be a read error of a much larger clone one base away. V usage is TRBV21-1 and J usage is TRBJ1-2; TRBD1 is the table's D call and was not checked against the DNA. TRBV21-1 counts as a pseudogene. The CDR3 consists of 14 residues. The CDR3 DNA reads TGTGCCAGCACAGAAGGGGGGCCCGGGGTCGGCTACAACTTC. Protein sequence: CASTEGGPGVGYNF.

This clonotype occurred many times. The chain recombines TRBV28 with TRBJ1-3; 8 bases map to TRBD1. The V gene's germline CDR1 is MDHEN and CDR2 SYDVKM. The CDR3 extends over 14 amino acids. The junction had 6 bases not matched to a gene; V was cut back by 6 bases and J by 5 bases. The CDR3 nucleotides are TGTGCCAGCAGATCAGGGGGCGCGCGAAACACCATATATTTT. It specifies CASRSGGARNTIYF.